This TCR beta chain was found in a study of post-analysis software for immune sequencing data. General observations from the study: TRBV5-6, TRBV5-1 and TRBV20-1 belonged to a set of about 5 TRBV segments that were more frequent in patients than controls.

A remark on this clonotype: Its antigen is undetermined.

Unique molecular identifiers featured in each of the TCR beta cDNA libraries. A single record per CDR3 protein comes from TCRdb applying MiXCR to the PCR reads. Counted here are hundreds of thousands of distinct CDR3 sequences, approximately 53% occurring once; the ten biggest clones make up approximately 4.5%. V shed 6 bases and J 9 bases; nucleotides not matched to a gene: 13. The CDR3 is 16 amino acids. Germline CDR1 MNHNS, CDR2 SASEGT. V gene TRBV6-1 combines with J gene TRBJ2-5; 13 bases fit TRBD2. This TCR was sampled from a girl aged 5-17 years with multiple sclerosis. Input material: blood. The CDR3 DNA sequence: TGTGCCAGCAGCCTTGGACTAGCGGGGGCCCAGAACGCCCAGTACTTC. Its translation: CASSLGLAGAQNAQYF.